This TCR beta chain emerged from a study of blood T cell repertoires in COVID-19. Study context: There were acute and convalescent COVID-19 samples, and they came from the United States, Italy and Spain. From T cells, B-cell-depleted T cells, or PBMCs came the material, which was cDNA or gDNA.

Assay used: immunoSEQ multiplex PCR; TCRdb lists only in-frame clones, some missing. The data hold about 200,000 clones, with 82% observed a single time. The study drew participants aged about 18 to 89 years from some 23 US areas. Researchers sorted participants into cohorts using their self-reported clinical history. Germline V CDR1 and CDR2: SGHTA, FQGNSA. V was pared by 3 bases and J by 5 bases, with 8 bases between. The length of the CDR3 is 12 residues. The V call is TRBV7-2, the J call TRBJ2-7; D perhaps matches TRBD1 (6 bases). The sequence came from a man aged 40-50 years who had recovered from COVID-19. Sequences were obtained from PBMCs or T cells enriched from blood (not recorded which). CDR3 region: CASSLGHNEQYF. The CDR3 region has the DNA TGTGCCAGCAGCTTGGGACATAACGAGCAGTACTTC.